This TCR beta chain derives from a study of human CD8 memory T cell subsets. This clonotype was found many times. Germline assignment: CDR1 SGDLS and CDR2 YYNGEE. V lost 6 bases and J lost 3, with 18 bases in between. This CDR3 is 15 amino acids long. Libraries targeted TCR beta using 5' RACE with UMIs. TCRdb re-derived calls from the 5' RACE reads in MiXCR, one entry per CDR3 protein. Altogether under 10,000 distinct CDR3 sequences are present, 3.9% being singletons, with the ten largest covering roughly two fifths. The gene calls are TRBV9 and TRBJ1-2; D may be TRBD1 (6 bases). The sequenced sample consisted of CD8+ T cells from PBMCs. The sequence came from a human donor in good health. CDR3 amino acids: CASTPRATGYYGYTF. In nucleotides, the CDR3 is TGTGCCAGCACCCCGCGGGCAACAGGGTACTATGGCTACACCTTC.